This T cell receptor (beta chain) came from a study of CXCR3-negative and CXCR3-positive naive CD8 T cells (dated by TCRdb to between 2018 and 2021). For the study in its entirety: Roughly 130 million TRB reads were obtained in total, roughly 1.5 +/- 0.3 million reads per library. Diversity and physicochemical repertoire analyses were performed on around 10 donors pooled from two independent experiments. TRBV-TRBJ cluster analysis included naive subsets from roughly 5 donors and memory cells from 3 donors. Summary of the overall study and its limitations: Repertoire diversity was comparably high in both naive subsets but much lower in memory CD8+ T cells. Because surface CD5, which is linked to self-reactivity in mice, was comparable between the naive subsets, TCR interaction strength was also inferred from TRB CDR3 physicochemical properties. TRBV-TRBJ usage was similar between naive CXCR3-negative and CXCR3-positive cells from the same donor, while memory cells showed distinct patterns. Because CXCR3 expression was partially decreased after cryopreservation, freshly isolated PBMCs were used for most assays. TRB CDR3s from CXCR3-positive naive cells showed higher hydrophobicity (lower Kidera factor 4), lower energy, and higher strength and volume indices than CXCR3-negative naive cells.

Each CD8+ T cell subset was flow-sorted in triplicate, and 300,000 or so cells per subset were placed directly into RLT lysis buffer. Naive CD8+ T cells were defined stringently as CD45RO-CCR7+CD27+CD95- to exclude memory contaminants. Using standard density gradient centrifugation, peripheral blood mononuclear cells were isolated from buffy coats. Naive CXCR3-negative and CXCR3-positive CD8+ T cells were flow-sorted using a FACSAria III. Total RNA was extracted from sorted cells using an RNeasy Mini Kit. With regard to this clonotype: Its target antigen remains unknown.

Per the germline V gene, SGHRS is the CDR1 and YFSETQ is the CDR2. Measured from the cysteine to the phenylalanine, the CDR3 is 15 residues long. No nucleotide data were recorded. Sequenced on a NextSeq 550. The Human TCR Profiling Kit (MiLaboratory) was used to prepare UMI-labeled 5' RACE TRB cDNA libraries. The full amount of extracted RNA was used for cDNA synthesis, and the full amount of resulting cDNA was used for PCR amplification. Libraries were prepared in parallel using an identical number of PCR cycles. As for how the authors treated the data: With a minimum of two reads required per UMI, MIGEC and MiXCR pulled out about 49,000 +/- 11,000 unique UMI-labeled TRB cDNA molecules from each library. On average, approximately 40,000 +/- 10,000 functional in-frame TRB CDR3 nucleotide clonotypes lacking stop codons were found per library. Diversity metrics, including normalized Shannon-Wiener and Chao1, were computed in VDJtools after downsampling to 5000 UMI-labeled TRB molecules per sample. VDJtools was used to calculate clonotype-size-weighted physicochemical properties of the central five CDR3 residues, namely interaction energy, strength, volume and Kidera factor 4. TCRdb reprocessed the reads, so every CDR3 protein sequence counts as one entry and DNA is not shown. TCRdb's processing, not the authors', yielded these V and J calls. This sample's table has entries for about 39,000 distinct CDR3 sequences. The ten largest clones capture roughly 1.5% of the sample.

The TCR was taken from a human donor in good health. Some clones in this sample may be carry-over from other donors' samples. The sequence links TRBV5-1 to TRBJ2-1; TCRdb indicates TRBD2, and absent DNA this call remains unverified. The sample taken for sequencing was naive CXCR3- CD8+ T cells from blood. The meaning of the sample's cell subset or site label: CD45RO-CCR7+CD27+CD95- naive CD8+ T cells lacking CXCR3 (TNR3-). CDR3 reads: CASSLTSGPLREQFF.